The 7 T cell receptor beta chains presented below share a single source sample, sequenced in a study of CD8 T cells in Susac syndrome. RNA was extracted with the RNeasy kit, and a quantity of about 0.45 to 1 ug was reverse transcribed using random hexamers. A single record per CDR3 protein comes from TCRdb applying MiXCR to the immunoSEQ multiplex PCR reads. The sample has tens of thousands of distinct CDR3 sequences; 90% to 95% are singletons. Sequencing input: CD8+ T cells from PBMCs. The receptors here all came from a human donor with Susac syndrome.

This chain connects TRBV27 to TRBJ2-3; 7 nucleotides agree with TRBD2. Germline CDR1 MNHEY, CDR2 SMNVEV (reference sequence). The CDR3 extends over 14 amino acids. The V gene end was trimmed by 3 bases and the J gene end by 3 bases; junction bases not matched to a gene: 3. This CDR3 is CASSFSGPTDTQYF. DNA of the CDR3: TGTGCCAGCAGTTTTAGCGGGCCAACAGATACGCAGTATTTT.

This clonotype was seen once. This sequence joins TRBV6-6 and TRBJ1-3, with 7 nucleotides matching TRBD1. This CDR3 comprises 14 residues. Trimming at V came to 6 bases and at J to 1 base, leaving 3 bases not matched to a gene. CDR1 MNHNY and CDR2 SVGAGI come from the germline V gene (reference sequence). This CDR3 is CASSLGQSGNTIYF. CDR3 DNA: TGTGCCAGCAGCCTGGGACAGTCTGGAAACACCATATATTTT.

The rearrangement uses TRBV5-4 and TRBJ1-1; 7 nucleotides line up with TRBD1. The CDR3 has 12 amino acids. Germline CDR1 SGHNT, CDR2 YYREEE (reference sequence). The junction had 3 bases not matched to a gene; V was cut back by 4 bases and J by 6 bases. CDR3 amino acids: CASSADRSEAFF. As DNA, the CDR3 is TGTGCCAGCAGCGCGGACAGGTCTGAAGCTTTCTTT.

Note on this clonotype: One end of the junction varies from germline; a read error may be responsible. The CDR3, as DNA: TGTGCCAGCAGCCCCGGACAGGGCTATGGCCACACCTTC. It encodes CASSPGQGYGHTF. The J gene is TRBJ1-2, the V gene TRBV6-2 or TRBV6-3; 8 bases match TRBD1. The V gene's germline CDR1 is MNHEY and CDR2 SVGEGT. This CDR3 spans 13 amino acids.

This sequence joins TRBV6-2 or TRBV6-3 and TRBJ1-2; a possible D gene is TRBD1 (5 bases). CDR1 is MNHEY, CDR2 SVGEGT, per germline. V gave up 6 bases and J gave up 4 bases, with 15 bases separating them. CDR3 length equals 14 residues. The CDR3, as DNA: TGTGCCAGCAGGTTGGACACGGGAATCTATGGCTACACCTTC. Protein: CASRLDTGIYGYTF.

This clonotype was observed a single time. The rearrangement links TRBV7-9 to TRBJ2-3, with TRBD2 matching over 8 bases. V shed 5 bases, J shed 3 bases, and the junction held 7 bases outside the gene matches. CDR3 size: 15 residues. The germline CDR1 and CDR2 sequences are SEHNR and FQNEAQ (reference sequence). CDR3 region: CASSPSGLGTDTQYF. CDR3 coding DNA: TGTGCCAGCAGCCCTAGCGGGTTGGGGACAGATACGCAGTATTTT.

The V and J genes are TRBV18 and TRBJ1-4, with a tentative D call TRBD1 (6 bases). V was cut by 2 bases and J by 0 bases, with 16 bases left in between. Germline V gene data show CDR1 as KGHSH and CDR2 as LQKENI. The CDR3 is made up of 18 amino acids. Here the CDR3 DNA reads TGTGCCAGCTCACCAATCTCAGCCTCAGGGGCAACTAATGAAAAACTGTTTTTT. The encoded protein is CASSPISASGATNEKLFF.